The TCR beta chain under discussion was sequenced for a study of blood T cell repertoires in COVID-19 (dated by TCRdb to between 2020 and 2021). Context from the whole study: Samples covering the acute and convalescent phases of COVID-19 were provided by collaborators in the United States, Italy and Spain. The prospective study material was composed of cDNA or gDNA derived from T cells, B-cell-depleted T cells, or PBMCs. Subjects who had been exposed to COVID-19, were actively infected with it, or had recovered from it provided the deeply sampled blood TCRbeta repertoires that made up the dataset. The repertoires were released in a freely available public database intended as a resource for research on the immune response to SARS-CoV-2. Samples were obtained from the ongoing ImmuneRACE study (first 160 participants) and from roughly 1,300 subjects provided by 6 global collaborators. A de-identified subject ID, COVID-19 status, age in years and sex were almost always included in the sample metadata. Where HLA class I and class II types were available, the types were taken from metadata supplied by the sample provider, not from assay-based typing.

Whole blood was collected in K2EDTA tubes by collaborating institutions according to the institutions' own protocols. For TCRbeta analysis, collaborators shipped samples as frozen whole blood, isolated PBMCs, or DNA extracted from either of those sample types. Study-wide findings and limitations: How much clinical and demographic metadata was included differed by source and by participant, and the metadata was provided uncurated.

Notes on this clone: Its cognate antigen has yet to be identified. It has no much larger one-base neighbor in the sample; base qualities were not kept.

The CDR3 goes from the cysteine to the phenylalanine over 13 residues. Only the CDR3 DNA stays, 39 bases, in frame from base 1. The germline V gene encodes CDR1 SGHVS and CDR2 FQNEAQ. Deletion took 3 bases off V and 8 bases off J, with a span of 13 bases between the germline ends. The immunoSEQ Assay, a bias-controlled multiplex PCR, was used to amplify TCRbeta CDR3 regions from genomic DNA. In the source study's methods: The number of nucleated cells in each sample was estimated from the amplification of reference gene primers within the assay. To quantify the absolute abundance of each unique TCRbeta CDR3 rearrangement, sequence reads were collapsed and filtered. For each sample, productive Simpson clonality was calculated as the square root of Simpson's diversity index across productive rearrangements. TCRdb limited this immuneACCESS table to in-frame rearrangements with V and J called. A share of clones is missing; checked studies link under half to unresolved V genes, and the rest is unexplained. V and J calls and clone size are given by that table; D and trimming were obtained from the DNA. The sample records some 120,000 clones, about 81% of which are singletons. The ten largest clones take up roughly 8.2% of the sample.

Sequencing was performed on peripheral blood. The chain was built from TRBV7-8 and TRBJ1-2; no D segment can be confidently identified. This TCR derives from a man between 65 and 85 years old with acute or convalescent COVID-19. The CDR3 amino acid sequence is: CASSFAGFLGYTF. The DNA sequence is TGTGCCAGCAGCTTTGCCGGGTTTTTGGGCTACACCTTC.